This TCR beta chain was sequenced for a study of cytomegalovirus exposure and HLA in healthy donors. Whole-study results and caveats: Available immune exposure information covered CMV serostatus only. Three CMV-associated chains proved CMV antigen-specific in vitro. Links to common viral pathogens appeared, in a later analysis, for several of the most significant clusters. As a later analysis showed, a missense DCLRE1C variant was linked to trimming of TCR beta V- and J-genes.

Trimming removed 5 bases from V and 0 bases from J, with 10 bases in between. This CDR3 is built from 14 residues. Germline CDR1 and CDR2: MNHEY and SVGAGI. As for this clone: What it binds is not known.

Primers: 60 Vbeta forward and 13 Jbeta reverse. The data were produced by immunoSEQ multiplex PCR, yet TCRdb's version contains in-frame clones alone and is incomplete. The data show 130,000 to 150,000 clones, with around 82% seen just once and just under 3% held by the top ten. V and J are TRBV6-5 and TRBJ1-2; no clear D gene. The sample consisted of PBMCs. The origin of this receptor is a female donor in good health and CMV-seronegative. In DNA form, the CDR3 reads TGTGCCAGCAGTGGCGGCGGGGCTAACTATGGCTACACCTTC. Its protein product is CASSGGGANYGYTF.